The 11 T cell receptor beta chains reported below all come from one sample, sequenced in a study of PD-1 blockade in classical Hodgkin lymphoma. Every single patient, without exception, relapsed after autologous stem cell transplantation, and brentuximab vedotin exposure varied. This table comes from immunoSEQ multiplex PCR, and its TCRdb copy is limited to in-frame clones, with some not included. There are 55,000 to 60,000 clones in the sample; around 93% occur only once, and over 9.5% lies in the top ten. This specimen was peripheral blood mononuclear cells (PBMCs), taken before the second cycle of nivolumab. The receptor source for this set is a human donor with classical Hodgkin lymphoma.

The rearrangement uses TRBV28 and TRBJ2-5; 8 nucleotides match TRBD1. J was trimmed by 4 bases and V by 6 bases; bases with no gene match: 4. Germline lookup yields CDR1 MDHEN and CDR2 SYDVKM. This CDR3 spans 13 amino acids. CDR3 DNA sequence: TGTGCCAGCAGCCGAGGACAGGGAGAGACCCAGTACTTC. Residues: CASSRGQGETQYF.

V and J are TRBV6-1 and TRBJ2-7; D remains ambiguous. The CDR3 extends over 11 amino acids. Germline lookup yields CDR1 MNHNS and CDR2 SASEGT. Trimming cost V 7 bases and J 0 bases, with 4 bases left between them. CDR3 residues: CASTLSYEQYF. DNA of the CDR3: TGTGCCAGCACCCTCTCCTACGAGCAGTACTTC.

The chain employs TRBV2 and TRBJ1-4, with TRBD1 matching 8 bases. The CDR3 length is 13 residues. Trimming cost V 5 bases and J 7 bases; bases outside gene matches: 3. From germline, CDR1 is SNHLY and CDR2 FYNNEI. The CDR3 sequence is CASSRQGSEKLFF. The CDR3 DNA follows: TGTGCCAGCAGTAGACAGGGGAGTGAAAAACTGTTTTTT.

This clone came up once. This rearrangement joins TRBV2 to TRBJ1-2; no clear D. The CDR3 extends over 15 amino acids. The germline V gene encodes CDR1 SNHLY and CDR2 FYNNEI. Trimming removed 6 bases from V and 2 bases from J, with 16 bases in between. Here the CDR3 reads CASSPEGSGNYGYTF. CDR3 DNA: TGTGCCAGCAGCCCGGAAGGGAGTGGAAACTATGGCTACACCTTC.

The chain combines TRBV10-3 with TRBJ2-1; maybe TRBD1 (6 bases). CDR3 length equals 13 residues. CDR1 is ENHRY, CDR2 SYGVKD, per germline. Trimming pared 2 bases from V and 5 bases from J, leaving 7 bases between. In DNA, the CDR3 is TGTGCCATCAGTGAGAACAGGGACAATGAGCAGTTCTTC. The encoded protein is CAISENRDNEQFF.

This chain links TRBV13 with TRBJ2-7, with unresolved D. The CDR3 extends over 13 amino acids. The V end was cut by 4 bases, the J end by 3 bases, with 10 bases between. The germline gives CDR1 PRHDT, CDR2 FYEKMQ (reference sequence). The CDR3 nucleotides read TGTGCCAGCAGCTCCGGACCAGACTACGAGCAGTACTTC. It yields the protein CASSSGPDYEQYF.

This clone was seen once. The chain links TRBV6-1 to TRBJ1-1; possibly TRBD1 for D (5 bases). CDR1 and CDR2 (germline): MNHNS, SASEGT. Trimming took 6 bases from V and 1 from J, leaving 12 bases between them. The CDR3 length is 14 residues. The CDR3 sequence: CASSPLGQNTEAFF. In nucleotides, the CDR3 is TGTGCCAGCAGCCCTTTGGGGCAGAACACTGAAGCTTTCTTT.

The rearrangement uses TRBV19 and TRBJ1-1; possible D gene TRBD1, 6 bases. V was pared by 2 bases and J by 4 bases, with 20 bases between. CDR1 and CDR2 (germline): LNHDA, SQIVND (reference sequence). This CDR3 is 17 amino acids long. The chain's CDR3 is CASSIMGSWGLPTEAFF. The CDR3 nucleotides read TGTGCCAGTAGTATAATGGGCTCTTGGGGGCTCCCCACTGAAGCTTTCTTT.

The chain links TRBV4-3 to TRBJ1-4; D is possibly TRBD1 (6 bases). Germline V CDR1 and CDR2: LGHNA, YSLEER. Deletions cut 3 bases from V and 3 bases from J, with 14 bases between. This CDR3 contains 16 residues. DNA for the CDR3: TGCGCCAGCAGCCAGGTCTACAGGGAGGCTAATGAAAAACTGTTTTTT. This sequence encodes CASSQVYREANEKLFF.

The rearrangement joins TRBV28 to TRBJ2-3, with D unresolved. CDR3 size: 15 residues. Germline V lookup: CDR1 MDHEN, CDR2 SYDVKM. V lost 4 bases to trimming and J lost 6 bases, with 17 bases between them. This CDR3 is CASSSQGAVSDTQYF. The DNA for the CDR3 is TGTGCCAGCAGTTCCCAAGGAGCCGTCTCGGATACGCAGTATTTT.

The chain combines TRBV7-9 with TRBJ2-3, with D tentatively TRBD2 (6 bases). Between the trimmed V and J ends, which lost 2 bases and 0 bases, there was a span of 9 bases. This CDR3 contains 15 residues. Germline lookup yields CDR1 SEHNR and CDR2 FQNEAQ (reference sequence). CDR3 in amino acids: CASSLSRESTDTQYF. The CDR3 DNA reads TGTGCCAGCAGCTTAAGTCGGGAGAGCACAGATACGCAGTATTTT.